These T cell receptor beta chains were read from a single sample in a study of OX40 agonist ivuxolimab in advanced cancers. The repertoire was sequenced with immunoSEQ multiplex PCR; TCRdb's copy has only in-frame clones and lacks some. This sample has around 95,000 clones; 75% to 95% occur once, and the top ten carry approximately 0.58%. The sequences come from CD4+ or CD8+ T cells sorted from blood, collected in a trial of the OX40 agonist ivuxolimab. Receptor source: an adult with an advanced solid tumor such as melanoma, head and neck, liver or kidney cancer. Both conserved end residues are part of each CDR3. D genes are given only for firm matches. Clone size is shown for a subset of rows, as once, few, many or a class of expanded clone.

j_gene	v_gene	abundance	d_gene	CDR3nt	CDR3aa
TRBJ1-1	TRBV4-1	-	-	TGCGCCAGCAGCCAAGGGCCAACCCAGAACACTGAAGCTTTCTTT	CASSQGPTQNTEAFF
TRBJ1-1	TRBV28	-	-	TGTGCCAGCAGTTCCCTTCGGATTACCCTTAGGACTGAAGCTTTCTTT	CASSSLRITLRTEAFF
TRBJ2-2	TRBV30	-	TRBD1	TGTGCCTGGCGGGACAGGGGGACCGGGGAGCTGTTTTTT	CAWRDRGTGELFF
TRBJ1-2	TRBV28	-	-	TGTGCCAGCAGTCCCGGACCTTATGGCTACACCTTC	CASSPGPYGYTF
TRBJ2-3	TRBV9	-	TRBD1	TGTGCCAGCAGCCCCAGGACAGGGAGCACAGATACGCAGTATTTT	CASSPRTGSTDTQYF
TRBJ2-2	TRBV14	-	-	TGTGCCAGCAGCCAAGAGGACTCCCGGGGTGACACCGGGGAGCTGTTTTTT	CASSQEDSRGDTGELFF
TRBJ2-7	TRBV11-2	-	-	TGTGCCAGCAGCTTAGACACCGCTAACTACGAGCAGTACTTC	CASSLDTANYEQYF
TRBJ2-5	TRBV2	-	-	TGTGCCAGCAGTGAAGCGCTTTTGGGACAAGAAGAGACCCAGTACTTC	CASSEALLGQEETQYF
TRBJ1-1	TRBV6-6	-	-	TGTGCCAGCAGTTTAGAGCCCGGGACGTCCACTGAAGCTTTCTTT	CASSLEPGTSTEAFF
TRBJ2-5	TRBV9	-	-	TGTGCCAGCAGCGCGACACAGAGACAAGAGACCCAGTACTTC	CASSATQRQETQYF
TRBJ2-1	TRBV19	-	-	TGTGCCAGTATGGTGAATGAGCAGTTCTTC	CASMVNEQFF
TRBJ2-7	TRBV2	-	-	TGTGCCAGCAATATGGTGGTAGCTTACGAGCAGTACTTC	CASNMVVAYEQYF
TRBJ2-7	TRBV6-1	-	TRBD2	TGTGCCAGCATCCTAACGGAGCGGGAGGGAGGCGGGCAGTACTTC	CASILTEREGGGQYF
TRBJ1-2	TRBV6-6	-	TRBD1	TGTGCCAGCAGTTACGGCGTCTCAGGGGGCTATGGCTACACCTTC	CASSYGVSGGYGYTF
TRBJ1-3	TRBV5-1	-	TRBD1	TGCGCCAGCAGCCTCAACTTACAGGGGCTCGGAAACACCATATATTTT	CASSLNLQGLGNTIYF
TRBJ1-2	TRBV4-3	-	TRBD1	TGCGCCAGCAGCTCACAAATAACAGGGGGGTATGGCTACACCTTC	CASSSQITGGYGYTF
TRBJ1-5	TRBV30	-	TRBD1	TGTGCCTGGAGGGACAGGAAAAGGGGCAATCAGCCCCAGCATTTT	CAWRDRKRGNQPQHF
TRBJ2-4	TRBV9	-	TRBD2	TGTGCCAGCAGCGGAACCAGCCCCGGGACTAGCGGTCTCCGGGGGGCCAAAAACATTCAGTACTTC	CASSGTSPGTSGLRGAKNIQYF
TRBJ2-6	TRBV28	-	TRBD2	TGTGCCAGTCTCGGACTAGCGTTCTCTGGGGCCAACGTCCTGACTTTC	CASLGLAFSGANVLTF
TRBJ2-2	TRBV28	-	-	TGTGCCAGCAAAAGGACCGGGGAGCTGTTTTTT	CASKRTGELFF
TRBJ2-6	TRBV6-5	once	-	TGTGCCAGCAGTTACTCAGGGGGTAGGGCCAACGTCCTGACTTTC	CASSYSGGRANVLTF
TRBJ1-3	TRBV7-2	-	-	TGTGCCAGCAGCTTAGTTTCTTCAGGGACTATATATTTT	CASSLVSSGTIYF
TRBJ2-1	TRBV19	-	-	TGTGCCAGTAGTATAGTGGGCAGGGCGAACAATGAGCAGTTCTTC	CASSIVGRANNEQFF
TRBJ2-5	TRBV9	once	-	TGTGCCAGCAGCGTAGGTGTAGGTCGGGAGACCCAGTACTTC	CASSVGVGRETQYF
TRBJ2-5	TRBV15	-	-	TGTGCCACCAGCAGAGATGCCGGGCCTGGGGAGACCCAGTACTTC	CATSRDAGPGETQYF
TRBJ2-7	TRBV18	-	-	TGTGCCAGCTCACCGATTAGACAGGCCACCTACGAGCAGTACTTC	CASSPIRQATYEQYF
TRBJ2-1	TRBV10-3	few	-	TGTGCCATCAGCCCTGACAGCTCCTACAATGAGCAGTTCTTC	CAISPDSSYNEQFF
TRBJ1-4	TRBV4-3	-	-	TGCGCCAGCAGCCAAGATAACCGGGACGGTAATGAAAAACTGTTTTTT	CASSQDNRDGNEKLFF
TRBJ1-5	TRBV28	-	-	TGTGCCAGCAGTTTAATGGGTACTGCCTATAGCAATCAGCCCCAGCATTTT	CASSLMGTAYSNQPQHF
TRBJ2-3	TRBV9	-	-	TGTGCCAGCAGCGTAGGATGGGTTGACAGACTTACAGATACGCAGTATTTT	CASSVGWVDRLTDTQYF
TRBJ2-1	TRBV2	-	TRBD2	TGTGCCAGCCGGGGGGGTAACAATGAGCAGTTCTTC	CASRGGNNEQFF
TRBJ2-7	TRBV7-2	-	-	TGTGCCAGCAGCTTAGCACTCGACGGCGAGCAGTACTTC	CASSLALDGEQYF
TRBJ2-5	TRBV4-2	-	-	TGTGCCAGCAGCCAAGATGGGGGTTCCCGGGAGACCCAGTACTTC	CASSQDGGSRETQYF
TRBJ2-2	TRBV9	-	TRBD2	TGTGCCAGCAGCGAAACTAGCGGGAGGGCCTTAACGAACACCGGGGAGCTGTTTTTT	CASSETSGRALTNTGELFF
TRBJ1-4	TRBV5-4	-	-	TGTGCCAGCAGCCTTGGGACGGATGAAAAACTGTTTTTT	CASSLGTDEKLFF
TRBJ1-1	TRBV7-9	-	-	TGTGCCAGCAGCTTAGTGGAGGCTGAAGCTTTCTTT	CASSLVEAEAFF
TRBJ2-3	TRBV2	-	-	TGTGCCAGCATCCTTGGGCTGGGAGATACGCAGTATTTT	CASILGLGDTQYF
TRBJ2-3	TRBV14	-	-	TGTGCCAGCAGCCGAGGGCCCACAGATACGCAGTATTTT	CASSRGPTDTQYF
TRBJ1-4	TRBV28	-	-	TGTGCCAGCAGTTTAACAGGGCAGTGGGAAAAACTGTTTTTT	CASSLTGQWEKLFF
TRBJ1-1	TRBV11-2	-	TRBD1	TGTGCCAGCAGCTCGAGACAGGGGGCGACTGAAGCTTTCTTT	CASSSRQGATEAFF
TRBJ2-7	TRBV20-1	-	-	TGCAGGGGTGGGGGGATGAACGAGCAGTACTTC	CRGGGMNEQYF
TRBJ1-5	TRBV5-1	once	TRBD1	TGCGCCAGCAGCTTGGGGACAGGGAATCAGCCCCAGCATTTT	CASSLGTGNQPQHF
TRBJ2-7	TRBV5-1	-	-	TGCGCCAGCAGCTCCGACAGGAGCTCCTACGAGCAGTACTTC	CASSSDRSSYEQYF
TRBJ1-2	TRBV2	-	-	TGTGCCAGCAGTGAAACCATTTGGGGCTACACCTTC	CASSETIWGYTF
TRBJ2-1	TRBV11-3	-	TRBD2	TGTGCCAGCAGCTCCCGACTAGCGGGAGGCCTAGAGCAGTTCTTC	CASSSRLAGGLEQFF
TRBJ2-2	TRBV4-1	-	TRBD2	TGCGCCAGCAGCCTTTCCGGGGGGTGGTTTGGTCCCGGGGAGCTGTTTTTT	CASSLSGGWFGPGELFF